This is a list of T cell receptor beta chains from one sample in a study of T cells in localized non-small cell lung cancer. The protocol was immunoSEQ multiplex PCR, while the TCRdb copy is restricted to in-frame clones and leaves out a portion. The sample has tens of thousands of clones, over 75% seen once. This material consisted of peripheral blood, taken before any cancer treatment. Receptors originate from a male donor aged 60 or older with stage I squamous cell lung carcinoma. CDR3s include the opening cysteine and the closing phenylalanine or tryptophan. Each record gives: D gene, clone size, CDR3 length, J gene, V gene, CDR3 protein, CDR3 DNA. The D gene is left open where the match is weak. Clone sizes are given selectively: once, few, many, or a class where the clone is expanded.

>TRBD1|NA|14|TRBJ2-7|TRBV5-6
CASSSPGTGREQYF
TGTGCCAGCAGCTCCCCCGGGACAGGGCGCGAGCAGTACTTC
>TRBD2|NA|17|TRBJ2-7|TRBV5-6
CASSPPLAGLAGHEQYF
TGTGCCAGCAGCCCGCCCCTCGCAGGACTAGCGGGACACGAGCAGTACTTC
>TRBD2|NA|18|TRBJ2-1|TRBV5-6
CASFGLAGAYQTYNEQFF
TGTGCCAGCTTTGGATTAGCGGGGGCCTATCAGACCTACAATGAGCAGTTCTTC
>NA|NA|14|TRBJ1-3|TRBV5-1
CASSSDTSGNTIYF
TGCGCCAGCAGCTCAGACACCTCTGGAAACACCATATATTTT
>NA|NA|15|TRBJ1-4|TRBV7-8
CASSSETGLSEKLFF
TGTGCCAGCAGCTCCGAGACCGGTCTGAGCGAAAAACTGTTTTTT
>TRBD1|NA|15|TRBJ1-1|TRBV9
CASSVDGQGVTEAFF
TGTGCCAGCAGCGTTGACGGACAGGGGGTCACTGAAGCTTTCTTT
>NA|NA|16|TRBJ2-3|TRBV11-3
CASSQEWGGRTDTQYF
TGTGCCAGCAGCCAAGAATGGGGGGGCCGCACAGATACGCAGTATTTT
>NA|NA|14|TRBJ2-3|TRBV7-7
CASSLAGGADTQYF
TGTGCTAGCAGCTTAGCCGGTGGGGCAGATACGCAGTATTTT
>NA|NA|14|TRBJ2-2|TRBV4-2
CASSQDQLAGELFF
TGTGCCAGCAGCCAAGATCAACTAGCCGGGGAGCTGTTTTTT
>TRBD1|NA|16|TRBJ2-6|TRBV19
CASTTGGSSGANVLTF
TGTGCCAGTACTACAGGGGGCTCCTCTGGGGCCAACGTCCTGACTTTC
>NA|NA|15|TRBJ2-3|TRBV7-9
CASSLGAGVTDTQYF
TGTGCCAGCAGCTTAGGTGCAGGGGTCACAGATACGCAGTATTTT
>TRBD2|few|13|TRBJ2-7|TRBV6-5
CASSYASGYEQYF
TGTGCCAGCAGTTACGCTAGCGGCTACGAGCAGTACTTC
>TRBD2|NA|16|TRBJ2-3|TRBV2
CASSGDSGRGTDTQYF
TGTGCCAGCAGTGGGGATAGCGGGAGAGGCACAGATACGCAGTATTTT
>NA|once|13|TRBJ2-3|TRBV19
CAISSGLTDTQYF
TGTGCCATCTCCAGCGGGCTCACAGATACGCAGTATTTT
>TRBD1|NA|14|TRBJ1-1|TRBV2
CASSRRDRGPEAFF
TGTGCCAGCAGTCGAAGGGACAGGGGGCCTGAAGCTTTCTTT
>NA|NA|14|TRBJ2-2|TRBV19
CASSHTSDTGELFF
TGTGCCAGTAGTCATACCTCCGACACCGGGGAGCTGTTTTTT